A selection of T cell receptor beta chains follows, all from one sample in a study of blood T cell repertoires in COVID-19. This table comes from immunoSEQ multiplex PCR, and its TCRdb copy is limited to in-frame clones, with some not included. This sample carries roughly 200,000 clones, 80% to 90% of them seen once, and the ten largest clones take roughly 9.8%. Material: peripheral blood. These receptors originate from a human donor with active or convalescent COVID-19. The donor label of this sample is uncertain. Both conserved end residues are part of each CDR3. A D gene is named only where the DNA matches it firmly. Clone size is not always given. Where it is, it says once, few, many or a class for expanded clones.

D gene: TRBD1; V gene: TRBV6-5; J gene: TRBJ1-1; CDR3 length: 13; clone size: -; CDR3 DNA: TGTGCCAGCAGTAGCCGGACAGGGGGCGCGGCTTTCTTT; CDR3 protein: CASSSRTGGAAFF
D gene: TRBD1; V gene: TRBV29-1; J gene: TRBJ1-5; CDR3 length: 14; clone size: -; CDR3 DNA: TGCAGCGTTGCTTGGCAGGGGGCAAGTCAGCCCCAGCATTTT; CDR3 protein: CSVAWQGASQPQHF
D gene: -; V gene: TRBV9; J gene: TRBJ2-2; CDR3 length: 17; clone size: once; CDR3 DNA: TGTGCCAGCAGCGTAGCTCCAGGAACCGGGGACTCCGGGGAGCTGTTTTTT; CDR3 protein: CASSVAPGTGDSGELFF
D gene: -; V gene: TRBV28; J gene: TRBJ1-1; CDR3 length: 15; clone size: once; CDR3 DNA: TGTGCCAGCAGTTACGACCAGGGATTTAACACTGAAGCTTTCTTT; CDR3 protein: CASSYDQGFNTEAFF
D gene: -; V gene: TRBV5-1; J gene: TRBJ2-3; CDR3 length: 14; clone size: -; CDR3 DNA: -; CDR3 protein: CASRGFLETDTQYF
D gene: TRBD2; V gene: TRBV7-9; J gene: TRBJ2-7; CDR3 length: 15; clone size: -; CDR3 DNA: TGTGCCAGCAGCACCCGGACTAGCGGGGTCTACGAGCAGTACTTC; CDR3 protein: CASSTRTSGVYEQYF
D gene: -; V gene: TRBV27; J gene: TRBJ2-2; CDR3 length: 17; clone size: -; CDR3 DNA: TGTGCCAGCAGTTTCGGCAGGGGATTGGGATACACCGGGGAGCTGTTTTTT; CDR3 protein: CASSFGRGLGYTGELFF
D gene: -; V gene: TRBV4-1; J gene: TRBJ1-2; CDR3 length: 14; clone size: -; CDR3 DNA: TGCGCCAGCAGCCAAGCACAGGAGCTCTATGGCTACACCTTC; CDR3 protein: CASSQAQELYGYTF
D gene: TRBD1; V gene: TRBV5-6; J gene: TRBJ1-3; CDR3 length: 13; clone size: few; CDR3 DNA: TGTGCCAGCAGCTTGGACAGGGGGGACACCATATATTTT; CDR3 protein: CASSLDRGDTIYF
D gene: -; V gene: TRBV29-1; J gene: TRBJ2-7; CDR3 length: 15; clone size: -; CDR3 DNA: TGCAGCGTTGAAAGCGTTGGTAGGACGGGGTACGAGCAGTACTTC; CDR3 protein: CSVESVGRTGYEQYF
D gene: TRBD2; V gene: TRBV11-2; J gene: TRBJ2-1; CDR3 length: 14; clone size: -; CDR3 DNA: TGTGCCAGCAGCTTAGGGGGGGGACTAGCAGAGCAGTTCTTC; CDR3 protein: CASSLGGGLAEQFF
D gene: TRBD1; V gene: TRBV10-3; J gene: TRBJ2-2; CDR3 length: 16; clone size: once; CDR3 DNA: TGTGCCATCAGTGACCACAGGGGGCAGAACACCGGGGAGCTGTTTTTT; CDR3 protein: CAISDHRGQNTGELFF
D gene: TRBD2; V gene: TRBV7-6; J gene: TRBJ2-1; CDR3 length: 15; clone size: -; CDR3 DNA: TGTGCCAGCAGCCAAAGCGGGAGGGATGGTTCTGAGCAGTTCTTC; CDR3 protein: CASSQSGRDGSEQFF
D gene: -; V gene: TRBV25-1; J gene: TRBJ1-6; CDR3 length: 14; clone size: -; CDR3 DNA: TGTGCCAGCAGGAGGGAGGGGCAGGATTCACCCCTCCACTTT; CDR3 protein: CASRREGQDSPLHF
D gene: TRBD1; V gene: TRBV5-6; J gene: TRBJ2-5; CDR3 length: 16; clone size: -; CDR3 DNA: TGTGCCAGCAGCTTGGGGGCAGGGGGTCCCCAAGAGACCCAGTACTTC; CDR3 protein: CASSLGAGGPQETQYF
D gene: TRBD1; V gene: TRBV5-1; J gene: TRBJ2-7; CDR3 length: 14; clone size: -; CDR3 DNA: TGCGCCAGCAGCTTTCAGGGGGCGCCTTACGAGCAGTACTTC; CDR3 protein: CASSFQGAPYEQYF
D gene: -; V gene: TRBV4-1; J gene: TRBJ2-3; CDR3 length: 15; clone size: -; CDR3 DNA: TGCGCCAGCAGCAACGGCGGGGTACTCACAGATACGCAGTATTTT; CDR3 protein: CASSNGGVLTDTQYF
D gene: TRBD1; V gene: TRBV9; J gene: TRBJ2-1; CDR3 length: 14; clone size: once; CDR3 DNA: TGTGCCAGCAGCTCCGGACAGGCCTACAATGAGCAGTTCTTC; CDR3 protein: CASSSGQAYNEQFF
D gene: TRBD2; V gene: TRBV5-1; J gene: TRBJ2-7; CDR3 length: 15; clone size: few; CDR3 DNA: TGCGCCAGCAGCTTCCCCTCGGGCGGGAGGTACGAGCAGTACTTC; CDR3 protein: CASSFPSGGRYEQYF
D gene: TRBD2; V gene: TRBV5-1; J gene: TRBJ2-1; CDR3 length: 21; clone size: -; CDR3 DNA: TGCGCCAGCAGCTTGACCGTGACTAGCGGGAGGAATTTAGGCTCCTACAATGAGCAGTTCTTC; CDR3 protein: CASSLTVTSGRNLGSYNEQFF
D gene: -; V gene: TRBV30; J gene: TRBJ1-6; CDR3 length: 16; clone size: -; CDR3 DNA: TGTGCCTGGACCCTCGCCGGAACAGATGACAATTCACCCCTCCACTTT; CDR3 protein: CAWTLAGTDDNSPLHF
D gene: TRBD2; V gene: TRBV6-5; J gene: TRBJ2-7; CDR3 length: 15; clone size: -; CDR3 DNA: TGTGCCAGCACCAAGACTAGCGGGAGGTTCTACGAGCAGTACTTC; CDR3 protein: CASTKTSGRFYEQYF
D gene: TRBD2; V gene: TRBV11-2; J gene: TRBJ2-3; CDR3 length: 15; clone size: -; CDR3 DNA: TGTGCCAGCAGCTTGGGACTAGCGGGCGCAGATACGCAGTATTTT; CDR3 protein: CASSLGLAGADTQYF
D gene: TRBD2; V gene: TRBV3-1/TRBV3-2; J gene: TRBJ2-1; CDR3 length: 18; clone size: -; CDR3 DNA: TGTGCCAGCAGCCATGGACTAGCGGGGGGTCGAACGGCCAATGAGCAGTTCTTC; CDR3 protein: CASSHGLAGGRTANEQFF
D gene: TRBD1; V gene: TRBV7-3; J gene: TRBJ1-6; CDR3 length: 14; clone size: -; CDR3 DNA: TGTGCCAGCAGCTCACAGGGGGCGGGCACCCCCCTCCACTTT; CDR3 protein: CASSSQGAGTPLHF
D gene: TRBD2; V gene: TRBV5-6; J gene: TRBJ2-3; CDR3 length: 17; clone size: -; CDR3 DNA: TGTGCCAGCAGCTGGCAAAGACTAGCGGGGAGGACAGATACGCAGTATTTT; CDR3 protein: CASSWQRLAGRTDTQYF
D gene: -; V gene: TRBV12-3/TRBV12-4; J gene: TRBJ1-2; CDR3 length: 13; clone size: -; CDR3 DNA: TGTGCCAGCAGCTCTGGCAGGGTAGATGGCTACACCTTC; CDR3 protein: CASSSGRVDGYTF
D gene: -; V gene: TRBV12-3/TRBV12-4; J gene: TRBJ2-6; CDR3 length: 13; clone size: -; CDR3 DNA: TGTGCCAGCACTAACCCTGGGGCCAACGTCCTGACTTTC; CDR3 protein: CASTNPGANVLTF
D gene: -; V gene: TRBV9; J gene: TRBJ2-3; CDR3 length: 15; clone size: once; CDR3 DNA: TGTGCCAGCTCCAAGGAGGGGGGGCCCGCAGATACGCAGTATTTT; CDR3 protein: CASSKEGGPADTQYF
D gene: -; V gene: TRBV30; J gene: TRBJ1-6; CDR3 length: 15; clone size: -; CDR3 DNA: TGTGCCTGGACCTTAATCGGGGGGTTCGATTCACCCCTCCACTTT; CDR3 protein: CAWTLIGGFDSPLHF
D gene: -; V gene: TRBV4-3; J gene: TRBJ1-1; CDR3 length: 15; clone size: -; CDR3 DNA: TGCGCCAGCAGCCATGAGATGCAGGGGATAGCTGAAGCTTTCTTT; CDR3 protein: CASSHEMQGIAEAFF
D gene: TRBD2; V gene: TRBV6-4; J gene: TRBJ2-3; CDR3 length: 15; clone size: -; CDR3 DNA: TGTGCCAGCAGTGACGCTAGCGGGACGTCAGATACGCAGTATTTT; CDR3 protein: CASSDASGTSDTQYF
D gene: -; V gene: TRBV2; J gene: TRBJ1-6; CDR3 length: 13; clone size: -; CDR3 DNA: TGTGCCAGCAGTTCCCAGGGGAATTCACCCCTCCACTTT; CDR3 protein: CASSSQGNSPLHF
D gene: -; V gene: TRBV5-1; J gene: TRBJ1-6; CDR3 length: 15; clone size: -; CDR3 DNA: TGCGCCAGCAGCGTGACAGGATCGAGTGATTCACCCCTCCACTTT; CDR3 protein: CASSVTGSSDSPLHF
D gene: TRBD1; V gene: TRBV6-5; J gene: TRBJ2-5; CDR3 length: 14; clone size: -; CDR3 DNA: TGTGCCAGTCTAGGGGGACAGAACCAAGAGACCCAGTACTTC; CDR3 protein: CASLGGQNQETQYF
D gene: TRBD2; V gene: TRBV10-3; J gene: TRBJ2-5; CDR3 length: 14; clone size: -; CDR3 DNA: TGTGCCATCCAGGGGACTAGTGGCCAAGAGACCCAGTACTTC; CDR3 protein: CAIQGTSGQETQYF
D gene: TRBD1; V gene: TRBV3-1/TRBV3-2; J gene: TRBJ2-7; CDR3 length: 14; clone size: once; CDR3 DNA: TGTGCCAGCTCTTACAGGGGGCGACCCGGGGAGCAGTACTTC; CDR3 protein: CASSYRGRPGEQYF
D gene: TRBD1; V gene: TRBV5-1; J gene: TRBJ1-1; CDR3 length: 14; clone size: -; CDR3 DNA: TGCGCCAGCAGCTCCGACAGGGGGCTCAGTGAAGCTTTCTTT; CDR3 protein: CASSSDRGLSEAFF
D gene: TRBD1; V gene: TRBV11-3; J gene: TRBJ2-7; CDR3 length: 15; clone size: -; CDR3 DNA: TGTGCCAGCAGCCCCGGGACAGGGAGCAGTTACGAGCAGTACTTC; CDR3 protein: CASSPGTGSSYEQYF
D gene: -; V gene: TRBV30; J gene: TRBJ1-1; CDR3 length: 15; clone size: -; CDR3 DNA: TGTGCCTGGAGTGTACTCCAGGGGTGGTTCTCTGAAGCTTTCTTT; CDR3 protein: CAWSVLQGWFSEAFF
D gene: TRBD1; V gene: TRBV27; J gene: TRBJ1-1; CDR3 length: 12; clone size: -; CDR3 DNA: TGTGCCACCCGACAGGGGGGCACTGAAGCTTTCTTT; CDR3 protein: CATRQGGTEAFF
D gene: -; V gene: TRBV6-4; J gene: TRBJ2-2; CDR3 length: 14; clone size: -; CDR3 DNA: TGTGCCAGCAGAAGACTCATCAACACCGGGGAGCTGTTTTTT; CDR3 protein: CASRRLINTGELFF
D gene: -; V gene: TRBV6-1; J gene: TRBJ1-1; CDR3 length: 16; clone size: once; CDR3 DNA: TGTGCCAGCAGTGAAGCGCTTCGACAGTCGGGCTCTGAAGCTTTCTTT; CDR3 protein: CASSEALRQSGSEAFF
D gene: TRBD2; V gene: TRBV24-1; J gene: TRBJ2-3; CDR3 length: 17; clone size: -; CDR3 DNA: TGTGCCACCAGTGATTCTGCGACTAGCGGAAGCACAGATACGCAGTATTTT; CDR3 protein: CATSDSATSGSTDTQYF
D gene: TRBD2; V gene: TRBV28; J gene: TRBJ2-4; CDR3 length: 14; clone size: -; CDR3 DNA: TGTGCCAGCAGACCCGGGGGGGCCGTAGACATTCAGTACTTC; CDR3 protein: CASRPGGAVDIQYF
D gene: -; V gene: TRBV9; J gene: TRBJ2-3; CDR3 length: 15; clone size: -; CDR3 DNA: TGTGCCAGCAGCGTAGGTGTTGGGGAGGCAGATACGCAGTATTTT; CDR3 protein: CASSVGVGEADTQYF
D gene: -; V gene: TRBV4-2; J gene: TRBJ2-3; CDR3 length: 15; clone size: -; CDR3 DNA: TGTGCCAGCAGCCTATACGGCGAGGGCCGAAATACGCAGTATTTT; CDR3 protein: CASSLYGEGRNTQYF
D gene: -; V gene: TRBV5-4; J gene: TRBJ2-7; CDR3 length: 15; clone size: -; CDR3 DNA: TGTGCCAGCAGCTTGGAGGTGGCCGGGGGACACGAGCAGTACTTC; CDR3 protein: CASSLEVAGGHEQYF
D gene: -; V gene: TRBV5-4; J gene: TRBJ1-6; CDR3 length: 15; clone size: -; CDR3 DNA: TGTGCCAGCAGCTCGCCATTGTATCAGAATTCACCCCTCCACTTT; CDR3 protein: CASSSPLYQNSPLHF
D gene: TRBD1; V gene: TRBV5-4; J gene: TRBJ1-6; CDR3 length: 14; clone size: few; CDR3 DNA: TGTGCCAGCAGCTTAGGGCAGGGGGACTCACCCCTCCACTTT; CDR3 protein: CASSLGQGDSPLHF
D gene: TRBD2; V gene: TRBV7-9; J gene: TRBJ2-1; CDR3 length: 15; clone size: once; CDR3 DNA: TGTGCCAGCAGCTTAGACCAAGCGGGAGCAGATGAGCAGTTCTTC; CDR3 protein: CASSLDQAGADEQFF
D gene: TRBD1; V gene: TRBV24-1; J gene: TRBJ2-7; CDR3 length: 16; clone size: -; CDR3 DNA: TGTGCCACCAGTGCCCTGGGACAGGGGACTCTCTACGAGCAGTACTTC; CDR3 protein: CATSALGQGTLYEQYF
D gene: -; V gene: TRBV3-1/TRBV3-2; J gene: TRBJ2-7; CDR3 length: 15; clone size: once; CDR3 DNA: TGTGCCAGCAGCCTTGGACGGAATTGGGGCACCGAGCAGTACTTC; CDR3 protein: CASSLGRNWGTEQYF
D gene: -; V gene: TRBV7-9; J gene: TRBJ2-7; CDR3 length: 11; clone size: few; CDR3 DNA: TGTGCCAGCAAAGTCGGAGGCGAGCAGTACTTC; CDR3 protein: CASKVGGEQYF
D gene: -; V gene: TRBV19; J gene: TRBJ1-5; CDR3 length: 16; clone size: -; CDR3 DNA: TGTGCCAGTAGTATGGAGGTGCGAGGGAACAATCAGCCCCAGCATTTT; CDR3 protein: CASSMEVRGNNQPQHF
D gene: TRBD1; V gene: TRBV5-1; J gene: TRBJ1-2; CDR3 length: 14; clone size: -; CDR3 DNA: TGCGCCAGCAGCCAGGGGGCAGTCAACTATGGCTACACCTTC; CDR3 protein: CASSQGAVNYGYTF
D gene: TRBD1; V gene: TRBV7-2; J gene: TRBJ1-4; CDR3 length: 17; clone size: -; CDR3 DNA: TGTGCCAGCAGCTTAGTGGGGACCGGGACAGGGTTTGAAAAACTGTTTTTT; CDR3 protein: CASSLVGTGTGFEKLFF
D gene: TRBD2; V gene: TRBV7-9; J gene: TRBJ2-7; CDR3 length: 15; clone size: -; CDR3 DNA: TGTGCCAGCAGCTCCTGGACTAGCGGAGCCTACGAGCAGTACTTC; CDR3 protein: CASSSWTSGAYEQYF
D gene: TRBD2; V gene: TRBV7-2; J gene: TRBJ2-3; CDR3 length: 16; clone size: -; CDR3 DNA: TGTGCCAGCAGCTCTGGACTAGCGGGGGGCCCAGATACGCAGTATTTT; CDR3 protein: CASSSGLAGGPDTQYF